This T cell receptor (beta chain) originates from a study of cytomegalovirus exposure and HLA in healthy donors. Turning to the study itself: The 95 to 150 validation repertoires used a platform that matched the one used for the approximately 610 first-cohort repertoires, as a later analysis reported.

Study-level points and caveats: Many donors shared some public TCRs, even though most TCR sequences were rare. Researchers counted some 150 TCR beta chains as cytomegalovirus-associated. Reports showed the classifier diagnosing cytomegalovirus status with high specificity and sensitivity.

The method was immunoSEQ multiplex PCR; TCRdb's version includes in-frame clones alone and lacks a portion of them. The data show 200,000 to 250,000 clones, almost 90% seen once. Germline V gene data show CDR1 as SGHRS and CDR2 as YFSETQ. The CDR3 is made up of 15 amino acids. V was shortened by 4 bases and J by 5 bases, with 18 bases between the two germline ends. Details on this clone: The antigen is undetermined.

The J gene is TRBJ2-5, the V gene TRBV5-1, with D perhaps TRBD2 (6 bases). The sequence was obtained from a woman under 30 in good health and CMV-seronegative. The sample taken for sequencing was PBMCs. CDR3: CASSPLEGTGETQYF. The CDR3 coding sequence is TGCGCCAGCAGCCCTTTGGAGGGAACCGGGGAGACCCAGTACTTC.